Each of the 14 T cell receptor beta chains below was sequenced from the same sample in a study of T-cell memory formation after mild COVID-19. One entry per CDR3 protein results from TCRdb running MiXCR on the 5' RACE reads. Of a few hundred thousand distinct CDR3 sequences in the sample, around 16% were seen once. Sequencing input: PBMCs or a T cell subset sorted from them (not recorded which). The source is a man younger than 35 who had mild COVID-19 (a few samples of this study predate the infection). Cell type and time point are not known.

The genes are TRBV7-9 and TRBJ1-2, with D unresolved. The CDR3 is 11 residues long. Germline V gives CDR1 SEHNR, CDR2 FQNEAQ (reference sequence). V lost 5 bases and J 7 bases, leaving 8 bases between the germline ends. CDR3 bases: TGTGCCAGCAGCGCCCGGGGTGGCTACACCTTC. Its protein is CASSARGGYTF.

Only a few counts were recorded for this clonotype. The chain employs TRBV2 and TRBJ2-3, with D maybe TRBD1 (6 bases). Per germline, CDR1 SNHLY and CDR2 FYNNEI. V dropped 5 bases and J dropped 1 base, with 16 bases sitting between them. This CDR3 is built from 16 residues. The CDR3 DNA reads TGTGCCAGCAGTTTCGTACAGGGAGCACGCACAGATACGCAGTATTTT. It encodes CASSFVQGARTDTQYF.

This clonotype was found a few times. The CDR3, as DNA: TGTGCCAGCAGTTGGGAGTATACGCAGTATTTT. As protein: CASSWEYTQYF. The J gene is TRBJ2-3, the V gene TRBV28; TRBD2 might be the D (5 bases). The ends were cut back, 4 bases at V and 7 bases at J, with 6 bases in the middle. The germline gives CDR1 MDHEN, CDR2 SYDVKM. CDR3 length: 11 amino acids.

This clonotype was recorded at least ten times. The V and J genes are TRBV20-1 and TRBJ2-7, with TRBD2 identical over 10 bases. This CDR3 comprises 13 residues. Losses at the gene ends were 7 bases for V and 1 base for J; bases not matched to a gene: 4. The V gene's germline CDR1 is DFQATT and CDR2 SNEGSKA (reference sequence). CDR3 nucleotides: TGCAGTGTAGCGGGGGGAAGGTCCTACGAGCAGTACGTC. It specifies CSVAGGRSYEQYV.

This chain connects TRBV7-6 to TRBJ2-5; perhaps TRBD1 as D (6 bases). The germline CDR1 and CDR2 sequences are SGHVS and FNYEAQ. The CDR3 consists of 15 residues. V was pared by 2 bases and J by 4 bases, with 14 bases between. The CDR3 reads CASSLYESGAETQYF. The CDR3 nucleotides read TGTGCCAGCAGCTTATACGAATCAGGGGCAGAGACCCAGTACTTC.

This clonotype was seen a handful of times. CDR3 coding DNA: TGCGCCAGCAGCTTGGAAAGGACGGGATCCTACGAGCAGTACTTC. As protein: CASSLERTGSYEQYF. The genes are TRBV5-1 and TRBJ2-7; TRBD2 might be the D (5 bases). Germline V gene sequence: CDR1 SGHRS, CDR2 YFSETQ. The CDR3 runs to 15 residues. Trimming left V 0 bases short and J 1 base short, with 11 bases between.

The table lists this clonotype with a few counts. V is TRBV9 and J is TRBJ1-1; TRBD1 agrees at 9 bases. This CDR3 spans 14 amino acids. The germline gives CDR1 SGDLS, CDR2 YYNGEE. V was pared by 0 bases and J by 3 bases, with 0 bases of the junction left unmatched. CDR3 bases: TGTGCCAGCAGCGTAGGGACAGGGGACACTGAAGCTTTCTTT. Its translation is CASSVGTGDTEAFF.

This clonotype was counted at least ten times. The J gene is TRBJ2-1, the V gene TRBV7-2; D is perhaps TRBD1 (5 bases). Germline CDR1 SGHTA, CDR2 FQGNSA. This CDR3 has 12 residues. V shed 4 bases and J shed 7 bases, with 8 bases lying between them. The DNA of the CDR3 is TGTGCCAGCAGCTGGGGCCGAAATGAGCAGTTCTTC. Protein sequence: CASSWGRNEQFF.

The chain uses TRBV6-6 and TRBJ2-7, with no clear D. There are 13 residues in the CDR3. With 6 bases removed from V and 2 bases from J, the gap between germline ends came to 11 bases. Looked up from germline, CDR1 is MNHNY and CDR2 is SVGAGI (reference sequence). Here the CDR3 reads CASRGFDTYEQYV. The CDR3 DNA sequence: TGTGCCAGCAGAGGCTTTGATACCTACGAGCAGTACGTC.

The V call is TRBV6-5, the J call TRBJ2-5; D uncertain. V lost 6 bases, J lost 5 bases, and 7 bases lay in between. Per the germline V gene, CDR1 is MNHEY and CDR2 is SVGAGI. CDR3 length: 11 residues. CDR3 in DNA: TGTGCCAGCAGGTCTTGGGAGACCCAGTACTTC. The encoded protein is CASRSWETQYF.

This clonotype was counted a few times. The chain couples TRBV6-1 to TRBJ2-5; D remains ambiguous. This CDR3 spans 13 amino acids. V lost 7 bases and J lost 2, with 11 bases in between. Germline V gives CDR1 MNHNS, CDR2 SASEGT. CDR3 nucleotides: TGTGCCAGCAATGCCCGGGCGCAAGAGACCCAGTACTTC. Amino acid sequence: CASNARAQETQYF.

This chain links TRBV5-1 with TRBJ2-1, with a possible D match to TRBD1 (5 bases). V was pared by 4 bases and J by 8 bases, with 10 bases between. The V gene's germline CDR1 is SGHRS and CDR2 YFSETQ. The CDR3 consists of 12 residues. DNA for the CDR3: TGCGCCAGCAGCACGCAGGGCCATGAGCAGTTCTTC. Protein sequence: CASSTQGHEQFF. Based on the CDR3 plus reference TRBV5-1 and TRBJ2-1, the full variable domain is KAGVTQTPRYLIKTRGQQVTLSCSPISGHRSVSWYQQTPGQGLQFLFEYFSETQRNKGNFPGRFSGRQFSNSRSEMNVSTLELGDSALYLCASSTQGHEQFFGPGTRLTVL.

The V gene is TRBV7-9, the J gene TRBJ1-1, with D uncertain. There are 14 residues in the CDR3. Trimming stripped 1 base from V and 4 bases from J, with 10 bases between. Germline V CDR1 and CDR2: SEHNR, FQNEAQ (reference sequence). DNA of the CDR3: TGTGCCAGCAGCTTAGGTGAGACGGGCACTGAAGCTTTCTTT. This gives the protein CASSLGETGTEAFF.

This clonotype was recorded a few times. The genes are TRBV9 and TRBJ2-3; 11 bases line up with TRBD2. The germline V gene has CDR1 SGDLS and CDR2 YYNGEE. V dropped 0 bases and J dropped 4; count of bases not matched to a gene: 7. The CDR3 has 17 amino acids. CDR3 protein: CASSVEDSGGEADTQYF. CDR3 bases: TGTGCCAGCAGCGTAGAAGATAGCGGGGGGGAGGCAGATACGCAGTATTTT.